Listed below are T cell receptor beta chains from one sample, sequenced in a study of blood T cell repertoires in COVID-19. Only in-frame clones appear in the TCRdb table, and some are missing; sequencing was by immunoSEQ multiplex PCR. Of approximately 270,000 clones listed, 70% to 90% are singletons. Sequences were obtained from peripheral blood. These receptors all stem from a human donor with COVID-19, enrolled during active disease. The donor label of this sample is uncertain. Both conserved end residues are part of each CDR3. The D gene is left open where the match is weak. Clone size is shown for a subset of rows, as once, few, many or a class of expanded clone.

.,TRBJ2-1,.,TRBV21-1,TGTGCCAGCAGCCCCACACTCTATAATTCTCCGGGACTAGCGCTGAGCAATGAGCAGTTCTTC,CASSPTLYNSPGLALSNEQFF
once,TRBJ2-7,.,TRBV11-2,TGTGCCAGCAGCTTGATAGTCGAGCAGTACTTC,CASSLIVEQYF
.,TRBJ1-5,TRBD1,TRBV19,TGTGCCAGTAGTAAATCCACTGGGACAGGGGGTTTAAGTTCCCAGCATTTT,CASSKSTGTGGLSSQHF
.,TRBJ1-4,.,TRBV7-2,TGTGCCAGCAGCTTCCCCCCCGGTACTAATGAAAAACTGTTTTTT,CASSFPPGTNEKLFF
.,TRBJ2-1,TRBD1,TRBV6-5,TGTGCCAGCAGTTCTACAGGGGTCGGTGAGCAGTTCTTC,CASSSTGVGEQFF
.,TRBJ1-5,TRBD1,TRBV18,TGTGCCAGCTCACCACAGATGACAGGGGCCAATCAGCCCCAGCATTTT,CASSPQMTGANQPQHF
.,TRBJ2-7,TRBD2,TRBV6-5,TGTGCCAGCAGTTACCCCCAGCGGGAGGGTTACGAGCAGTACTTC,CASSYPQREGYEQYF
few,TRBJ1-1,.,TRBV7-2,TGTGCCAGTCTCAGGGCTGCGAGCGAAGCTTTCTTT,CASLRAASEAFF
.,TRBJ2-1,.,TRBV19,TGTGCCAGTAGTAAAGGGACTCCCCCCGGCAATGAGCAGTTCTTC,CASSKGTPPGNEQFF
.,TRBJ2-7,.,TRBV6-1,TGTGCCAGCAGCGCGGCCTCTGCCTACGAGCAGTACTTC,CASSAASAYEQYF
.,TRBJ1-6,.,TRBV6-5,TGTGCCAGCAGTCGGACAGTCCGAAATTCACCCCTCCACTTT,CASSRTVRNSPLHF
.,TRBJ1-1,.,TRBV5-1,TGCGCCAGCAGCTTGGGAGGCGGCAGAGGGAACACTGAAGCTTTCTTT,CASSLGGGRGNTEAFF
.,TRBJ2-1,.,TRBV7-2,TGTGCCAGCAGCCCAACAGGGGGGGTTGAGCAGTTCTTC,CASSPTGGVEQFF
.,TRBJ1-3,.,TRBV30,TGTGCCTGGAGTGGCGGGAACACCATATATTTT,CAWSGGNTIYF
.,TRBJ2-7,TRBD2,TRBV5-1,TGCGCCAGCAGCTTGGGGACTAGCGGGATCTACGAGCAGTACTTC,CASSLGTSGIYEQYF
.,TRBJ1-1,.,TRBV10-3,TGTGCCATCAGCGAGGCGGGCCCTATGAACACTGAAGCTTTCTTT,CAISEAGPMNTEAFF
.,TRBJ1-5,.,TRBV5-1,TGCGCCAGCAGCTTGGAACAAGGCAATCAGCCCCAGCATTTT,CASSLEQGNQPQHF
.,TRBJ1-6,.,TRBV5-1,TGCGCCAGCAGCTTCAGGCTCGGTCAGCCCCTCCACTTT,CASSFRLGQPLHF
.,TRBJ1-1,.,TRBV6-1,TGTGCCAGCAGTGAAGCGAGAGGAACTGAAGCTTTCTTT,CASSEARGTEAFF
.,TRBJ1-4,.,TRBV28,TGTGCCAGCAGTTTAGTAGGGGGATTGGGTGAAAAACTGTTTTTT,CASSLVGGLGEKLFF
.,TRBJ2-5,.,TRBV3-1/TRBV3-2,TGTGCCAGCAGCCTACAGGGAACTCAAGAGACCCAGTACTTC,CASSLQGTQETQYF
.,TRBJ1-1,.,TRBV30,TGTGCCTGGAGTGTAAGCGCCAACACTGAAGCTTTCTTT,CAWSVSANTEAFF
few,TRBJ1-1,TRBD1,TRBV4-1,TGCGCCAGCAGCCAAGCTTACAGGGGGCGGACTGAAGCTTTCTTT,CASSQAYRGRTEAFF
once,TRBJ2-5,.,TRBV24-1,TGTGCCACCAGTCCGGGCCGGAGGGGGGGAGAGACCCAGTACTTC,CATSPGRRGGETQYF
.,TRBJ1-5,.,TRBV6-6,TGTGCCAGCAGCATGACCGGGGGGGGGCCCCAGCATTTT,CASSMTGGGPQHF
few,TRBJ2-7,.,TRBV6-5,TGTGCCAGCAGGACCGACAGTGCCCCCTACGAGCAGTACTTC,CASRTDSAPYEQYF
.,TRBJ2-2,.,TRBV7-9,TGTGCCAGCAGCTATCCCCGCGGGACAGTCACCGGGGAGCTGTTTTTT,CASSYPRGTVTGELFF
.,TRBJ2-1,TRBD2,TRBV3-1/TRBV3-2,TGTGCCAGCAGCCAAGCCGGACTAGCGGGTCGGAATGAGCAGTTCTTC,CASSQAGLAGRNEQFF
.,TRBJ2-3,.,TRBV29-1,TGCAGCGTTGAAGGTTTAGGGGAGGGGGAAGATACGCAGTATTTT,CSVEGLGEGEDTQYF